The next 23 T cell receptor beta chains were all read from a single sample in a study of cytomegalovirus exposure and HLA in healthy donors. Assay: immunoSEQ multiplex PCR; the TCRdb copy retains only in-frame clones and omits some. The repertoire includes about 110,000 clones, about 85% of them detected once, and 3% sits in the top ten. The sequenced material came from PBMCs. All receptors come from a woman under 30 in good health and CMV-seronegative.

The V and J genes are TRBV5-1 and TRBJ2-1; 7 bases line up with TRBD2. In germline, CDR1 is SGHRS, CDR2 YFSETQ. V was clipped by 5 bases and J by 4 bases; unmatched bases: 3. The CDR3 has 13 amino acids. In DNA form, the CDR3 reads TGCGCCAGCAGATCTAGCGGTTACAATGAGCAGTTCTTC. Amino acids: CASRSSGYNEQFF.

The chain has TRBV19 and TRBJ1-2; possibly TRBD1 for D (5 bases). The CDR3 covers 14 residues. In germline, CDR1 is LNHDA, CDR2 SQIVND (reference sequence). V lost 5 bases and J 7 bases, leaving 17 bases between the germline ends. The CDR3 here is CASSLRGKEGGYTF. CDR3 nucleotide sequence: TGTGCCAGTAGTCTCCGGGGGAAGGAGGGTGGCTACACCTTC. The whole variable domain, filled in from reference TRBV19 and TRBJ1-2, reads DGGITQSPKYLFRKEGQNVTLSCEQNLNHDAMYWYRQDPGQGLRLIYYSQIVNDFQKGDIAEGYSVSREKKESFPLTVTSAQKNPTAFYLCASSLRGKEGGYTFGSGTRLTVV.

This sequence joins TRBV6-6 and TRBJ1-1; the D gene is possibly TRBD1 (5 bases). The germline V gene encodes CDR1 MNHNY and CDR2 SVGAGI (reference sequence). This CDR3 has 13 residues. Trimming removed 5 bases at V and 3 bases at J, with 10 bases between. This CDR3 is CASSVDTHTEAFF. The CDR3 DNA sequence: TGTGCCAGCAGTGTGGACACGCACACTGAAGCTTTCTTT.

The DNA of the CDR3 is TGTGCCAGCAGTTTTTCACGGAGCTCCTACGAGCAGTACTTC. Its protein is CASSFSRSSYEQYF. This chain uses TRBV27 with TRBJ2-7; D is undetermined. Germline loops: CDR1 MNHEY, CDR2 SMNVEV (reference sequence). The CDR3 loop spans 14 amino acids. V gave up 3 bases and J gave up 0 bases, with 9 bases separating them.

The chain carries TRBV4-1 and TRBJ1-5, with TRBD1 matching 9 bases. The CDR3 runs 13 residues. The J segment lost 13 bases and the V segment lost 4 bases, leaving 8 bases of the junction unmatched. CDR1 is MGHRA and CDR2 is YSYEKL in the germline V gene. The CDR3 loop is CASSLNSGQGQHF. Here the CDR3 DNA reads TGCGCCAGCAGCCTAAATTCTGGACAGGGGCAGCATTTT.

This chain uses TRBV10-3 with TRBJ2-3; 8 bases line up with TRBD2. V shed 8 bases, J shed 0 bases, and the junction held 1 base outside the gene matches. Germline assignment: CDR1 ENHRY and CDR2 SYGVKD. This CDR3 region has 13 residues. The CDR3 is CAIRGGSTDTQYF. The DNA of the CDR3 is TGTGCCATCCGGGGGGGTAGCACAGATACGCAGTATTTT.

The chain is built from TRBV7-9 and TRBJ1-2, with D hard to call. V was trimmed by 5 bases and J by 3 bases, leaving 10 bases between them. This CDR3 comprises 13 residues. Germline V gene sequence: CDR1 SEHNR, CDR2 FQNEAQ (reference sequence). The CDR3 coding sequence is TGTGCCAGCAGCGAAACCGGGGACTATGGCTACACCTTC. It encodes CASSETGDYGYTF.

This clone was counted a single time. The rearrangement joins TRBV5-4 to TRBJ2-3; 10 nucleotides line up with TRBD2. CDR1 SGHNT and CDR2 YYREEE come from the germline V gene (reference sequence). After removal of 4 bases from V and 1 base from J, the junction contained 9 bases not matched to a gene. There are 17 residues in the CDR3. The CDR3 nucleotides read TGTGCCAGCAGCCAATCCTCTAGCGGGGGACGCACAGATACGCAGTATTTT. Encoded protein: CASSQSSSGGRTDTQYF.

The rearrangement uses TRBV11-1 and TRBJ2-7; 10 nucleotides line up with TRBD1. The J segment lost 6 bases and the V segment lost 1 base, leaving 3 bases of the junction unmatched. This CDR3 is built from 14 residues. Germline-derived CDR1 and CDR2 are SGHAT and FQDESV (reference sequence). CDR3 loop: CASSLGQGAGEQYF. The CDR3 region has the DNA TGTGCCAGCAGCTTAGGACAGGGGGCGGGCGAGCAGTACTTC. Full variable domain (remainder filled in from reference TRBV11-1 and TRBJ2-7): EAEVAQSPRYKITEKSQAVAFWCDPISGHATLYWYRQILGQGPELLVQFQDESVVDDSQLPKDRFSAERLKGVDSTLKIQPAELGDSAMYLCASSLGQGAGEQYFGPGTRLTVT.

V gene TRBV30 combines with J gene TRBJ1-5; 7 bases fit TRBD1. Germline CDR1 is GTSNPN and CDR2 is SVGIG (reference sequence). V was clipped by 3 bases and J by 5 bases; unmatched bases: 7. CDR3 length: 14 residues. In nucleotides, the CDR3 is TGTGCCTGGAGCCTAGGAGGGGGCCATCAGCCCCAGCATTTT. Translation: CAWSLGGGHQPQHF.

The CDR3 DNA follows: TGTGCCAGCACAGGGCGGAACGGCACCGGGGAGCTGTTTTTT. Translated, it gives CASTGRNGTGELFF. The chain employs TRBV11-3 and TRBJ2-2; possibly TRBD1 for D (5 bases). The CDR3 is 14 residues long. Trimming cost V 7 bases and J 4 bases, with 13 bases left between them. In germline, CDR1 is SGHNT, CDR2 YENEEA.

The CDR3 nucleotides read TGTGCCACCCGGGACAGGGCACCCTACGAGCAGTACTTC. As protein: CATRDRAPYEQYF. J is TRBJ2-7 and V is TRBV27, with 9 bases fitting TRBD1. Germline CDR1 and CDR2: MNHEY and SMNVEV (reference sequence). Trimming took 10 bases from V and 2 from J; bases not matched to a gene: 6. The CDR3 contains 13 residues.

This chain links TRBV6-6 with TRBJ2-4; D might be TRBD2 (5 bases). The V gene's germline CDR1 is MNHNY and CDR2 SVGAGI (reference sequence). CDR3 length: 16 residues. V was trimmed by 7 bases and J by 0 bases, leaving 16 bases between them. The CDR3 DNA is TGTGCCAGCATCCACTACCCTGGACTAGCCAAAAACATTCAGTACTTC. Amino acids: CASIHYPGLAKNIQYF.

The chain couples TRBV27 to TRBJ1-1; TRBD1 aligns across 8 bases. Germline CDR1 is MNHEY and CDR2 is SMNVEV (reference sequence). After removal of 4 bases from V and 5 bases from J, the junction contained 9 bases not matched to a gene. The CDR3 totals 15 residues. CDR3 bases: TGTGCCAGCAGTTCGCGAGGACAGGGAAGGACTGAAGCTTTCTTT. Its translation is CASSSRGQGRTEAFF.

The CDR3 sequence is CAWSFGTGDSDTQYF. CDR3 bases: TGTGCCTGGAGCTTCGGGACAGGGGATTCAGATACGCAGTATTTT. The chain joins TRBV30 to TRBJ2-3, with 10 bases lining up with TRBD1. The V segment lost 3 bases and the J segment 4 bases; nucleotides outside the gene matches: 7. Germline V gene data show CDR1 as GTSNPN and CDR2 as SVGIG (reference sequence). The CDR3 runs to 15 residues.

Worth noting for this clone: The sample contains more than one DNA sequence encoding this CDR3. V and J are TRBV7-3 and TRBJ1-1; 7 bases agree with TRBD1. After removal of 4 bases from V and 4 bases from J, the junction contained 6 bases not matched to a gene. The germline gives CDR1 SGHTA, CDR2 FQGTGA. The CDR3 has 14 amino acids. CDR3 in amino acids: CASSSSRGSTEAFF. The DNA for the CDR3 is TGTGCCAGCAGCTCCTCCAGGGGGAGCACTGAAGCTTTCTTT.

In DNA, the CDR3 is TGTGCCAGCAGCTCCGGGGTTGGGTATGGCTACACCTTC. It specifies CASSSGVGYGYTF. The gene calls are TRBV5-4 and TRBJ1-2; D remains unclear. This CDR3 has 13 residues. Trimming shortened V by 3 bases and J by 5 bases, and 11 bases separated the two germline ends. Germline V gives CDR1 SGHNT, CDR2 YYREEE (reference sequence).

The rearrangement joins TRBV9 to TRBJ1-3; 7 nucleotides agree with TRBD1. V lost 3 bases to trimming and J lost 6 bases; unmatched junction nucleotides: 9. The CDR3 covers 15 residues. Germline values: CDR1 SGDLS, CDR2 YYNGEE. The CDR3 region has the DNA TGTGCCAGCAGCGACCTGACAGGGAGCCCAAACACCATATATTTT. The encoded protein is CASSDLTGSPNTIYF.

The chain carries TRBV5-1 and TRBJ2-1; tentative D call: TRBD1 (6 bases). CDR1 and CDR2 from the germline V gene are SGHRS and YFSETQ. Trimming removed 10 bases at V and 0 bases at J, with 17 bases between. CDR3 length: 15 amino acids. CDR3 nucleotides: TGCGCCTCAACGATGGAAGGGGGCTCCTACAATGAGCAGTTCTTC. Its translation is CASTMEGGSYNEQFF.

In the case of this clone: Within the sample, other DNA sequences also encode this same CDR3. The chain has TRBV25-1 and TRBJ2-3; 7 positions match TRBD1. V trimming: 3 bases; J trimming: 6 bases; junction bases outside the gene matches: 9. In germline, CDR1 is MGHDK, CDR2 SYGVNS. This CDR3 region has 15 residues. CDR3 nucleotides: TGTGCCAGCAGTGACCAAAGGGGGCCGGAGGATACGCAGTATTTT. The encoded protein is CASSDQRGPEDTQYF.

This clone was seen more than once but under ten times. V and J are TRBV9 and TRBJ1-6; the match to TRBD1 covers 8 bases. The CDR3 covers 16 residues. Germline values: CDR1 SGDLS, CDR2 YYNGEE. Germline trimming cut 3 bases from V and 11 bases from J; bases unmatched to any gene: 13. The CDR3 region has the DNA TGTGCCAGCAGCGCTCCCCGGGACAGGCGAATTGCACCCCTCCACTTT. This translates into CASSAPRDRRIAPLHF. The whole variable domain, filled in from reference TRBV9 and TRBJ1-6, reads DSGVTQTPKHLITATGQRVTLRCSPRSGDLSVYWYQQSLDQGLQFLIQYYNGEERAKGNILERFSAQQFPDLHSELNLSSLELGDSALYFCASSAPRDRRIAPLHFGNGTRLTVT.

The sample holds one count of this clone. The V gene is TRBV10-3, the J gene TRBJ2-7; the D is unclear. Germline V gene sequence: CDR1 ENHRY, CDR2 SYGVKD. The germline V and J ends were trimmed by 6 bases and 0 bases, with 6 bases remaining between them. The CDR3 extends over 12 amino acids. CDR3 DNA: TGTGCCATCAGGCCGAGCTCCTACGAGCAGTACTTC. Translation: CAIRPSSYEQYF.

This chain uses TRBV27 with TRBJ2-7, with D maybe TRBD1 (5 bases). Germline V gene data show CDR1 as MNHEY and CDR2 as SMNVEV (reference sequence). This CDR3 is built from 15 residues. The V end lost 0 bases, the J end lost 2 bases, and 11 bases lay between the germline ends. The CDR3: CASSLSSGKAYEQYF. CDR3 nucleotides: TGTGCCAGCAGTTTATCATCAGGGAAGGCCTACGAGCAGTACTTC.